A selection of T cell receptor beta chains follows, all from one sample in a study of response to subunit inactivated influenza vaccine. MiXCR, run by TCRdb on the RT-PCR reads, gives a single entry per CDR3 protein. The table has 650,000 to 800,000 distinct CDR3 sequences, about 15% seen once. The sequenced sample was PBMCs from blood, obtained 14 to 15 days before vaccination. These receptors were obtained from a man in his fifties or sixties who received an inactivated influenza vaccine. The CDR3 runs from the conserved cysteine through the conserved F or W. The D gene is left open where the match is weak. Rows give clone size only sometimes, using once, few, many, or a class for an expanded clone.

TRBV7-2	TRBJ2-1	TRBD2	.	CASSSSGGAHNEQFF	TGTGCCAGCAGCTCTAGCGGGGGGGCCCACAATGAGCAGTTCTTC
TRBV6-5	TRBJ2-7	.	.	CASSNPPGFEQYF	TGTGCCAGCAGTAACCCGCCAGGGTTCGAGCAGTACTTC
TRBV3-1	TRBJ1-1	TRBD1	few	CASSQTGTGNTEAFF	TGTGCCAGCAGCCAGACTGGGACAGGGAACACTGAAGCTTTCTTT
TRBV4-2	TRBJ2-7	TRBD2	few	CASSPQGTRSSYEQYF	TGTGCCAGCAGCCCCCAAGGGACTAGGAGCTCCTACGAGCAGTACTTC
TRBV7-8	TRBJ1-5	.	.	CASSISPWGVGQPQHF	TGTGCCAGCAGCATATCCCCGTGGGGGGTGGGTCAGCCCCAGCATTTT
TRBV11-2	TRBJ2-3	TRBD2	.	CASSYAGGPQDTQYF	TGTGCCAGCAGCTATGCGGGAGGGCCGCAGGATACGCAGTATTTT
TRBV12-3/TRBV12-4	TRBJ2-7	TRBD1	many	CASSVRDRGVYEQYF	TGTGCCAGCAGTGTCCGGGACAGGGGGGTTTACGAGCAGTACTTC
TRBV4-1	TRBJ2-1	.	few	CASSQDLGNEQFF	TGCGCCAGCAGCCAAGATCTAGGGAATGAGCAGTTCTTC
TRBV9	TRBJ2-3	.	.	CASSPGALDTQYF	TGTGCCAGCTCCCCGGGAGCGTTAGATACGCAGTATTTT
TRBV7-2	TRBJ2-1	.	.	CASSFRSSGYSYNEQFF	TGTGCCAGCAGCTTTAGGTCCAGCGGCTACTCCTACAATGAGCAGTTCTTC
TRBV19	TRBJ2-4	.	few	CASSLQAIQYF	TGTGCCAGTAGTCTCCAGGCCATTCAGTACTTC
TRBV27	TRBJ2-2	.	few	CASRREGADTGELFF	TGTGCCAGCAGGCGTGAGGGCGCGGACACCGGGGAGCTGTTTTTT
TRBV7-2	TRBJ2-7	.	few	CASSLGWGGQPYEQYF	TGTGCCAGCAGCTTAGGGTGGGGTGGCCAGCCCTACGAGCAGTACTTC
TRBV20-1	TRBJ1-1	.	.	CSARVGTGRMNTEAFF	TGCAGTGCTAGAGTGGGCACAGGCCGCATGAACACTGAAGCTTTCTTT
TRBV5-4	TRBJ2-3	.	.	CASSGGPQNTDTQYF	TGTGCCAGCAGCGGAGGACCTCAAAACACAGATACGCAGTATTTT
TRBV12-3/TRBV12-4	TRBJ1-2	TRBD1	.	CASKQTGRYGYTF	TGTGCCAGCAAGCAGACAGGGAGATATGGCTACACCTTC
TRBV29-1	TRBJ2-2	.	few	CSVEDRRYTGELFF	TGCAGCGTTGAAGACCGACGGTACACCGGGGAGCTGTTTTTT
TRBV7-9	TRBJ2-1	TRBD1	few	CASSLGTGPGNEQFF	TGTGCCAGCAGCTTAGGGACAGGGCCTGGCAATGAGCAGTTCTTC
TRBV29-1	TRBJ2-5	.	.	CSVDRGNGETQYF	TGCAGCGTTGATCGGGGAAACGGGGAGACCCAGTACTTC
TRBV10-3	TRBJ2-2	TRBD2	few	CAIRVASGETGELFF	TGTGCCATCAGGGTCGCTAGCGGAGAGACCGGGGAGCTGTTTTTT
TRBV6-2/TRBV6-3	TRBJ2-3	.	.	CASSHRDSTDTQYF	TGTGCCAGCAGCCACCGGGACAGCACAGATACGCAGTATTTT
TRBV20-1	TRBJ2-5	.	many	CSARRGGEETQYF	TGCAGTGCTAGAAGGGGGGGGGAAGAGACCCAGTACTTC
TRBV20-1	TRBJ2-5	.	few	CSARDRLNQETQYF	TGCAGTGCTAGAGATCGACTAAACCAAGAGACCCAGTACTTC
TRBV29-1	TRBJ2-7	TRBD2	.	CSVEDSGGNYEQYF	TGCAGCGTTGAGGATAGCGGGGGGAACTACGAGCAGTACTTC
TRBV5-1	TRBJ2-7	.	few	CASSTSTGNPYEQYF	TGCGCCAGCAGCACCTCAACAGGGAACCCCTACGAGCAGTACTTC
TRBV29-1	TRBJ2-3	.	few	CSVGGRDTQYF	TGCAGCGTTGGAGGTCGGGATACGCAGTATTTT
TRBV27	TRBJ2-1	TRBD2	.	CASSFRTSGSPNEQFF	TGTGCCAGCAGTTTCAGGACTAGCGGGAGTCCGAATGAGCAGTTCTTC
TRBV5-6	TRBJ1-3	.	.	CASQVTARGNTIYF	TGTGCCAGCCAGGTCACAGCGCGTGGAAACACCATATATTTT
TRBV27	TRBJ2-7	.	few	CASSLLGAVAPLSNEQYF	TGTGCCAGCAGTTTATTAGGGGCGGTAGCCCCCCTGTCTAACGAGCAGTACTTC
TRBV5-1	TRBJ2-7	.	.	CASSWTVSSYEQYF	TGCGCCAGCAGCTGGACAGTGAGCTCCTACGAGCAGTACTTC
TRBV5-1	TRBJ2-2	TRBD2	.	CASSLSGGAGTGELFF	TGCGCCAGCAGCTTGAGCGGGGGGGCCGGCACCGGGGAGCTGTTTTTT
TRBV13	TRBJ1-2	.	few	CASSLRHLNYGYTF	TGTGCCAGCAGCTTAAGACATCTTAACTATGGCTACACCTTC
TRBV20-1	TRBJ2-3	TRBD2	.	CSAPHGLAGADTQYF	TGCAGTGCCCCACATGGACTAGCGGGAGCAGATACGCAGTATTTT
TRBV7-9	TRBJ1-2	TRBD1	.	CASSLAQGAGGYTF	TGTGCCAGCAGCTTAGCACAGGGGGCTGGTGGCTACACCTTC
TRBV28	TRBJ2-3	.	.	CASSFLNVAAVSDTQYF	TGTGCCAGCAGTTTTTTGAACGTGGCCGCTGTATCAGATACGCAGTATTTT
TRBV12-3/TRBV12-4	TRBJ2-1	TRBD2	.	CASRTPGLAGGEQFF	TGTGCCAGCAGGACACCGGGACTAGCGGGAGGGGAGCAGTTCTTC
TRBV19	TRBJ1-1	.	.	CASKTGNLNTEAFF	TGTGCCAGCAAAACAGGGAACCTGAACACTGAAGCTTTCTTT
TRBV9	TRBJ2-1	TRBD2	.	CASSVASGAGVYNEQFF	TGTGCCAGCAGCGTAGCTAGTGGAGCGGGAGTCTACAATGAGCAGTTCTTC
TRBV28	TRBJ2-5	TRBD2	few	CASSSPAGVRETQYF	TGTGCCAGCAGTTCCCCGGCGGGAGTACGGGAGACCCAGTACTTC
TRBV10-2	TRBJ1-1	TRBD1	.	CAGGTGRSTEAFF	TGCGCCGGCGGGACAGGGAGGAGCACTGAAGCTTTCTTT
TRBV12-3/TRBV12-4	TRBJ2-2	.	.	CASKRGRGLANTGELFF	TGTGCCAGCAAAAGGGGGAGGGGGCTAGCGAACACCGGGGAGCTGTTTTTT
TRBV5-5	TRBJ1-1	.	many	CASSLVGWESFF	TGTGCCAGCAGCTTGGTAGGATGGGAATCTTTCTTT
TRBV5-1	TRBJ2-7	TRBD2	few	CASSPPTSEYEQYF	TGCGCCAGCAGCCCCCCCACTAGCGAGTACGAGCAGTACTTC
TRBV29-1	TRBJ2-3	.	.	CSVEIDGSLSTDTQYF	TGCAGCGTTGAAATCGATGGCTCATTAAGCACAGATACGCAGTATTTT
TRBV28	TRBJ2-7	TRBD2	few	CASSPLPLLAGYYEQYF	TGTGCCAGCAGTCCCCTTCCGTTGTTAGCGGGGTACTACGAGCAGTACTTC
TRBV28	TRBJ2-7	.	few	CASSFSRQTYEQYF	TGTGCCAGCAGTTTCTCGCGACAGACCTACGAGCAGTACTTC
TRBV20-1	TRBJ2-7	TRBD2	.	CSAASSGSWEQYF	TGCAGTGCCGCCTCTAGCGGGAGTTGGGAGCAGTACTTC
TRBV3-1	TRBJ2-1	TRBD1	.	CASSQLRQGEFF	TGTGCCAGCAGCCAGTTAAGACAGGGTGAGTTCTTC
TRBV18	TRBJ2-5	.	.	CASSQQGPQETQYF	TGTGCCAGCTCACAACAGGGACCTCAAGAGACCCAGTACTTC
TRBV6-1	TRBJ1-1	.	.	CASSDRPGGATEAFF	TGTGCCAGCAGCGACAGACCGGGCGGGGCCACTGAAGCTTTCTTT
TRBV4-3	TRBJ1-1	.	few	CASSQLGLRGANTEAFF	TGCGCCAGCAGCCAGCTAGGGCTTAGGGGGGCGAACACTGAAGCTTTCTTT